The 2 T cell receptor beta chains reported below all come from one sample, sequenced in a study of CD8+ T cells in alopecia areata. This sample's treatment: oral pan-JAK inhibitor, 5-10 mg twice daily. Sequencing templates came from extracted RNA that was reverse transcribed into cDNA. Profiled with immunoSEQ multiplex PCR; TCRdb holds only in-frame clones, not every one. There are 150,000 to 200,000 clones in the sample; more than 55% occur only once, and approximately 1.3% lies in the top ten. This specimen consisted of CD4+ T cells sorted from blood, obtained around week 50, from a patient treated with tofacitinib. The receptors stem from a human donor with alopecia areata.

The chain carries TRBV5-6 and TRBJ2-3, with 9 bases lining up with TRBD1. Germline trimming cut 6 bases from V and 1 base from J; bases unmatched to any gene: 6. Germline assignment: CDR1 SGHDT and CDR2 YYEEEE. This CDR3 region has 15 residues. The CDR3 loop reads CASKGQGSGTDTQYF. The DNA for the CDR3 is TGTGCCAGCAAAGGACAGGGGTCGGGCACAGATACGCAGTATTTT.

This clone showed up just a few times. The chain is built from TRBV18 and TRBJ1-1; no firm D call. The CDR3 is 14 amino acids. Germline CDR1 is KGHSH and CDR2 is LQKENI. The germline V and J ends were trimmed by 0 bases and 8 bases, with 13 bases remaining between them. CDR3 amino acids: CASSPPSPREEAFF. The CDR3 DNA reads TGTGCCAGCTCACCACCGAGCCCAAGAGAAGAAGCTTTCTTT.